This TCR beta chain stems from a study of metastatic and nonmetastatic thyroid tumors. Using MiXCR, TCRdb re-called clones from the PCR reads. The sample contains roughly 22,000 clones, 35% to 45% of which appear only once. In its sample, this clone was seen many times. The CDR3 consists of 13 residues. From germline, CDR1 is SEHNR and CDR2 FQNEAQ (reference sequence). V lost 5 bases and J 5 bases, leaving 13 bases between the germline ends. Every patient underwent thyroid surgery untreated. The sequence was obtained from a male donor with papillary thyroid cancer or a benign thyroid nodule (not recorded which). Some clones in this sample may be carry-over from other donors' samples. V and J are TRBV7-9 and TRBJ2-7; a possible D gene is TRBD2 (6 bases). The sequencing sample was made of blood. The CDR3 loop is CASSLPGRHEQYF. The CDR3 DNA reads TGTGCCAGCAGCCTACCAGGGAGGCACGAGCAGTACTTC.